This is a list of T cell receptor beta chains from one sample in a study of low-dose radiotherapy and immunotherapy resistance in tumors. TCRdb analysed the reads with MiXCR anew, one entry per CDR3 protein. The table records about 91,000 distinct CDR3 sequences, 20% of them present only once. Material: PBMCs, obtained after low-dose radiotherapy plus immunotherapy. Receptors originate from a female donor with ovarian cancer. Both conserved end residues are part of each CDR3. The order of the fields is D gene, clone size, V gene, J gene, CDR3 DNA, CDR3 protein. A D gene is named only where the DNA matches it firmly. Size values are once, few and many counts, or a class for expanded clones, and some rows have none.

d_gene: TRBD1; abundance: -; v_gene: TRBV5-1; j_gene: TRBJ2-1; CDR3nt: TGCGCCAGCAGTCCTAGGACAGGGCGGAATGAGCAGTTCTTC; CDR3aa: CASSPRTGRNEQFF
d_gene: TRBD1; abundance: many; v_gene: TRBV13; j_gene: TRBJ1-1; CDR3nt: TGTGCCAGCAGCGCAGGGACAGGACTGAACACTGAAGCTTTCTTT; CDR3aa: CASSAGTGLNTEAFF
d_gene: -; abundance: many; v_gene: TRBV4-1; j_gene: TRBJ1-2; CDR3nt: TGCGCCAGCAGCCAAGATCGGAGGGCAGTTTCTAAGAGGATGCACTATGGCTACACCTTC; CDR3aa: CASSQDRRAVSKRMHYGYTF
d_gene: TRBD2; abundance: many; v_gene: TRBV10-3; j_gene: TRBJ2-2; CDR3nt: TGTGCCATCAGTGGGACTAGCGGGGGGCCCATCACCGGGGAGCTGTTTTTT; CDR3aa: CAISGTSGGPITGELFF
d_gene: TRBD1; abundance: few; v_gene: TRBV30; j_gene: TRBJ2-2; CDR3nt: TGTGCCTGGAGACAGGGGTCCACCGGGGAGCTGTTTTTT; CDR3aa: CAWRQGSTGELFF
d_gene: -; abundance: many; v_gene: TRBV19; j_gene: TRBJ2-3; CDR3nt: TGTGCCAGTAGTTCTGCCCGCACGCAGTATTTT; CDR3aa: CASSSARTQYF
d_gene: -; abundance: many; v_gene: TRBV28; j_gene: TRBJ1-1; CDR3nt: TGTGCCAGCAGTTTTTCCCGCCGCTCAAACACTGAAGCTTTCTTT; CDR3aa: CASSFSRRSNTEAFF
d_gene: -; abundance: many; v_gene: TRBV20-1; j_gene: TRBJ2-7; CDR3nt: TGCAGTGCTAGCACAGGGCCATCCTACGAGCAGTACTTC; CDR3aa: CSASTGPSYEQYF
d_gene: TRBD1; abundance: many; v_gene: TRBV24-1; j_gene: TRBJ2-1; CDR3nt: TGTGCCACCAGTTACGACAGGGACCAGTTCTTC; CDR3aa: CATSYDRDQFF
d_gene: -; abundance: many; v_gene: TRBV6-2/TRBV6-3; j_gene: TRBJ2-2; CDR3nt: TGTGCCAGCATAAAATATCAGAACACCGGGGAGCTGTTTTTT; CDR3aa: CASIKYQNTGELFF
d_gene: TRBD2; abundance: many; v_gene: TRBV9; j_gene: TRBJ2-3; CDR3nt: TGTGCCAGCAGCGTAGGTCCTAGCGGGAGGTTTAGCACAGATACGCAGTATTTT; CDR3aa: CASSVGPSGRFSTDTQYF
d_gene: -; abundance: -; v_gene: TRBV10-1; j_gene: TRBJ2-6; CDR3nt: TGCGCCAGCAGTGAGTCGGGAAAGATGGCCAACGTCCTGACTTTC; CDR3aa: CASSESGKMANVLTF
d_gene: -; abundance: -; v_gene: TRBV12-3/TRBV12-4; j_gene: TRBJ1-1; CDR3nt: TGTGCCAGCAGAATCCCCGGGGGGCTCCAGGGGACTGAAGCTTTCTTT; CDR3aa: CASRIPGGLQGTEAFF
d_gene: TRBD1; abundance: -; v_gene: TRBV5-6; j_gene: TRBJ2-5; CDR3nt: TGTGCCAGCACCCACCGGACCAGGGGGCCCCAAGAGACCCAGTACTTC; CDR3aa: CASTHRTRGPQETQYF
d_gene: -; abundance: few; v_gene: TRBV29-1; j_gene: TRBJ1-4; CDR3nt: TGCAGCGTTGAAAAGGGGATGGGTGAAAAACTGTTTTTT; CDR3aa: CSVEKGMGEKLFF
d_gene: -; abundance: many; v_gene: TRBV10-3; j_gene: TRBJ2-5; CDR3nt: TGTGCCATCAGTGGGACATTGGGGGAGACCCAGTACTTC; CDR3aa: CAISGTLGETQYF
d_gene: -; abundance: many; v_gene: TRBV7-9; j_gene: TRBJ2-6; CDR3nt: TGTGCCAGCAGCTTAGGTGTAGGTTCCTCTGGGGCCAACGTCCTGACTTTC; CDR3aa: CASSLGVGSSGANVLTF
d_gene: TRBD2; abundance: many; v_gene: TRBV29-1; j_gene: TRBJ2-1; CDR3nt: TGCAGCGTTGAAAAGACTAGCGGGACGTCCAATGAGCAGTTCTTC; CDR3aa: CSVEKTSGTSNEQFF
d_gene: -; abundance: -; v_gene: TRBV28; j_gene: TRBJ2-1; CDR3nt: TGTGCCAGCAGTTTCTTTGGGGGAAGCTCCTACAATGAGCAGTTCTTC; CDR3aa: CASSFFGGSSYNEQFF
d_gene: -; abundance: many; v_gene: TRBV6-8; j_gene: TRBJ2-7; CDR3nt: TGTGCCAGCAGACGGGACGAAGGGGTTTTCTACGAGCAGTACTTC; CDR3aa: CASRRDEGVFYEQYF
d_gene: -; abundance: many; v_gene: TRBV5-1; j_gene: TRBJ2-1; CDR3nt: TGCGCCAGCAGCTACGGTCTCCGAGGGGGTGAGCAGTTCTTC; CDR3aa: CASSYGLRGGEQFF
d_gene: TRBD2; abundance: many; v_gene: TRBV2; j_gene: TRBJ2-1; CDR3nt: TGTGCCAGCAGTCTAGCGGGAGGGCCCTACAATGAGCAGTTCTTC; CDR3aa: CASSLAGGPYNEQFF
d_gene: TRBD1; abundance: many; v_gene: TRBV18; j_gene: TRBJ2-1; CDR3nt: TGTGCCAGCTCGCCTTCTGCAGGGGGCAGCTCCTACAATGAGCAGTTCTTC; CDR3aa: CASSPSAGGSSYNEQFF
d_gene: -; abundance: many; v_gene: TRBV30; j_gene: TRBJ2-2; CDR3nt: TGTGCCTGGAGATTGTGGAGGAACACCGGGGAGCTGTTTTTT; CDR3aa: CAWRLWRNTGELFF
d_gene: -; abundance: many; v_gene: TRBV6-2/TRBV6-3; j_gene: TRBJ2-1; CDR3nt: TGTGCCAGCAGTGAAGCTGGAGCGGGTCCTATGGGGCAGTTCTTC; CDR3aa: CASSEAGAGPMGQFF
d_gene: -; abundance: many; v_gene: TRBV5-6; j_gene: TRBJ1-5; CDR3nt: TGTGCCAGCAGCTTGGGGGGGCACCGTTATAGCAATCAGCCCCAGCATTTT; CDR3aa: CASSLGGHRYSNQPQHF
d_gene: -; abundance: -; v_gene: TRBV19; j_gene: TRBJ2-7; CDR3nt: TGTGCCAGTAGTATAGCCGGACGGGACTACGAGCAGTACTTC; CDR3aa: CASSIAGRDYEQYF
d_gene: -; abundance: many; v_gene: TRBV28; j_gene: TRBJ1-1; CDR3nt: TGTGCCAGCAGCGGAAACGACAGGCCGGACACTGAAGCTTTCTTT; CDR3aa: CASSGNDRPDTEAFF
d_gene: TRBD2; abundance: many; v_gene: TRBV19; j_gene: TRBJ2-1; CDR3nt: TGTGCCAGTAGTATGGTCGCGGGAGGGGGGAATGAGCAGTTCTTC; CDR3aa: CASSMVAGGGNEQFF
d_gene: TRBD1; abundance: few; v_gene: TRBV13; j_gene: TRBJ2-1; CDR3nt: TGTGCCAGCACCTTGGACAGGGCGAGGTACAATGAGCAGTTCTTC; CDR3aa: CASTLDRARYNEQFF
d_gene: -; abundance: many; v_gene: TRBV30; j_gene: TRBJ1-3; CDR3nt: TGTGCCTGGAGTGTTTCCGTCTCTGGAAACACCATATATTTT; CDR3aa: CAWSVSVSGNTIYF
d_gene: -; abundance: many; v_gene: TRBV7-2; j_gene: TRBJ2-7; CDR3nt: TGTGCCAGCAGCTTAGGACTCTCCTACGAGCAGTACTTC; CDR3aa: CASSLGLSYEQYF
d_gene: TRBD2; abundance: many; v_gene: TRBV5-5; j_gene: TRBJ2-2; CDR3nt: TGCGCCAGCAGCTTGGGCCTAGCGGGGGCCGGGGAGCTGTTTTTT; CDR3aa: CASSLGLAGAGELFF
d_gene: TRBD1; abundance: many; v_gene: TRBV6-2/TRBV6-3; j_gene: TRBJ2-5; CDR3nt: TGTGCCAGCAGTCGCTCCTCGGGACAGCCGCAAGAGACCCAGTACTTC; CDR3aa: CASSRSSGQPQETQYF
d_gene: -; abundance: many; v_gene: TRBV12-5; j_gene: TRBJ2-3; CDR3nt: TGTGCTAGTGGTTTAGGGGAACAGCGAACGCAGTATTTT; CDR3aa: CASGLGEQRTQYF
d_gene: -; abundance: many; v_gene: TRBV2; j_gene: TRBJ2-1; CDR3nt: TGTGCCAACGAACGAGGCTCGCCGTTCGACAATGAGCAGTTCTTC; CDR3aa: CANERGSPFDNEQFF
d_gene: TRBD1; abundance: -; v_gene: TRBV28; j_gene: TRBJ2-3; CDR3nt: TGTGCCAGCAGTTTACCGGACAGGCGTAGGGATACGCAGTATTTT; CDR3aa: CASSLPDRRRDTQYF
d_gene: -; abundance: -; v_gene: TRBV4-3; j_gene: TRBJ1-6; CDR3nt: TGCGCCAGCAGCCAAGAAGGAGGGGACGGAAATTCACCCCTCCACTTT; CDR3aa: CASSQEGGDGNSPLHF
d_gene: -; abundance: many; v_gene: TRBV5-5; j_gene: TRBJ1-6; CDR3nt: TGTGCCAGCAGCTTGGGGCCGGCAGATAATTCACCCCTCCACTTT; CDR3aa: CASSLGPADNSPLHF
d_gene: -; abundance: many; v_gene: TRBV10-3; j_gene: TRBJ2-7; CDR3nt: TGTGCCATCAGTGTACAGGGAACCTACGAGCAGTACTTC; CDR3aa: CAISVQGTYEQYF
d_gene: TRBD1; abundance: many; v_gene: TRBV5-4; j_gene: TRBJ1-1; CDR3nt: TGTGCCAGCAGCAAAAGACAGGGAGGGAACACTGAAGCTTTCTTT; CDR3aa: CASSKRQGGNTEAFF
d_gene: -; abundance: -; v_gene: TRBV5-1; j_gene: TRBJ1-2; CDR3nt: TGCGCCAGCAGCTTGTCAGCTAACTATGGCTACACCTTC; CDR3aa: CASSLSANYGYTF
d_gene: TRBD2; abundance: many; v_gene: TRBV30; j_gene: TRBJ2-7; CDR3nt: TGTGCCTGGAGTGTAGGGACTAGCGGCTACGAGCAGTACTTC; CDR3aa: CAWSVGTSGYEQYF
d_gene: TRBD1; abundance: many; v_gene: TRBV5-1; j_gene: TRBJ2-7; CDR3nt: TGCGCCAGCAGCTTGGCGGGACAGGCCTCCTACGAGCAGTACTTC; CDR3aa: CASSLAGQASYEQYF